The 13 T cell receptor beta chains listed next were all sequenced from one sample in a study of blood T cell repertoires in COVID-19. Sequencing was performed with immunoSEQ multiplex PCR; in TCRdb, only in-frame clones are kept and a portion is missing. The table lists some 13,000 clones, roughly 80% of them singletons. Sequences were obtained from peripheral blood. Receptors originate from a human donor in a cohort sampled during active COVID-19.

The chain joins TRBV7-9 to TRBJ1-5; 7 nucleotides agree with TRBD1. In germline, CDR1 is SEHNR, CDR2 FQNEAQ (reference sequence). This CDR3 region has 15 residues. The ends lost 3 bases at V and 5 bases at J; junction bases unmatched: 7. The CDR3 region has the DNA TGTGCCAGCAGCTTGTCGACAGGGTACGATCAGCCCCAGCATTTT. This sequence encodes CASSLSTGYDQPQHF.

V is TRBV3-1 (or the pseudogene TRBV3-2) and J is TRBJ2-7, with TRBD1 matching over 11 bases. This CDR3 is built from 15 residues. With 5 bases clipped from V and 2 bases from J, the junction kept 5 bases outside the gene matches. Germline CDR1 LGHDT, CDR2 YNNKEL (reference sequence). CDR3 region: CASSFPGQGAYEQYF. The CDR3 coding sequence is TGTGCCAGCAGCTTCCCGGGACAGGGGGCCTACGAGCAGTACTTC.

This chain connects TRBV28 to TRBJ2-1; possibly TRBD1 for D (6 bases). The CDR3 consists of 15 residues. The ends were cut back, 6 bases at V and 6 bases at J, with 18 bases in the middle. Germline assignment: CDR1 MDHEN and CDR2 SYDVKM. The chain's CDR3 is CASRGARSGLNEQFF. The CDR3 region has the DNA TGTGCCAGCAGGGGGGCTAGGAGCGGTCTCAATGAGCAGTTCTTC.

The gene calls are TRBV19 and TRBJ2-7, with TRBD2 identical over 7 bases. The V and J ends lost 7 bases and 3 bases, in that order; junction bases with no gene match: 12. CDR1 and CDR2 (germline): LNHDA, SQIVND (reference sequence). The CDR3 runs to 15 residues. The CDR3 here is CASNQVGGPDYEQYF. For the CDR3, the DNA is TGTGCCAGTAACCAGGTGGGAGGGCCCGACTACGAGCAGTACTTC.

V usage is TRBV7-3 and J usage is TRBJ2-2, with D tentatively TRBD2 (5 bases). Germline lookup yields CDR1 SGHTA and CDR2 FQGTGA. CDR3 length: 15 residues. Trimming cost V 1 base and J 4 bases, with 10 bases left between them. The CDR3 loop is CASSLIGGLTGELFF. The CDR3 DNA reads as TGTGCCAGCAGCTTAATAGGCGGGCTCACCGGGGAGCTGTTTTTT.

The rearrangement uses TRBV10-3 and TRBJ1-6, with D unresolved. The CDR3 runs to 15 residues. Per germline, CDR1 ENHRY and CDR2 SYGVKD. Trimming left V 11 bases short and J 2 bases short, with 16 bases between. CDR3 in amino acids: CASSLEGAYNSPLHF. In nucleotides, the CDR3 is TGTGCCTCATCTCTGGAGGGTGCCTATAATTCACCCCTCCACTTT.

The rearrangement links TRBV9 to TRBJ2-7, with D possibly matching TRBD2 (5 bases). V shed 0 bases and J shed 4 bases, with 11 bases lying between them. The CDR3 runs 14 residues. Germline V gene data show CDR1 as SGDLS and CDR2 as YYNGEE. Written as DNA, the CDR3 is TGTGCCAGCAGCGTAGGGGAGACGGTGTACGAGCAGTACTTC. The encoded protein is CASSVGETVYEQYF. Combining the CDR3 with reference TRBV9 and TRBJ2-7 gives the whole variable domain DSGVTQTPKHLITATGQRVTLRCSPRSGDLSVYWYQQSLDQGLQFLIQYYNGEERAKGNILERFSAQQFPDLHSELNLSSLELGDSALYFCASSVGETVYEQYFGPGTRLTVT.

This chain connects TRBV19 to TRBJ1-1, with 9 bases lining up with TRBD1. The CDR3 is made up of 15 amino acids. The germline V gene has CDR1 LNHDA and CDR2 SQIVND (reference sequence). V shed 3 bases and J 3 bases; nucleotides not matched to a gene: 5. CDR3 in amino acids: CASSISGQGHTEAFF. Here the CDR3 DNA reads TGTGCCAGTAGTATCTCAGGACAGGGGCACACTGAAGCTTTCTTT.

The CDR3 DNA follows: TGCGCCAGCAGCTTGGACAGGGGGGAAGAGACCCAGTACTTC. Translation gives CASSLDRGEETQYF. The chain has TRBV5-1 and TRBJ2-5; TRBD1 matches at 8 bases. Germline loops: CDR1 SGHRS, CDR2 YFSETQ. The CDR3 consists of 14 residues. The junction had 1 base not matched to a gene; V was cut back by 0 bases and J by 3 bases. The whole variable domain, filled in from reference TRBV5-1 and TRBJ2-5, reads KAGVTQTPRYLIKTRGQQVTLSCSPISGHRSVSWYQQTPGQGLQFLFEYFSETQRNKGNFPGRFSGRQFSNSRSEMNVSTLELGDSALYLCASSLDRGEETQYFGPGTRLLVL.

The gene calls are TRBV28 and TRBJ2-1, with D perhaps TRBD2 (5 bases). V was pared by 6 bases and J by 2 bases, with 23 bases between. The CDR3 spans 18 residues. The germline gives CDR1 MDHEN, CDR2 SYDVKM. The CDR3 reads CASSSPHGSSRTYNEQFF. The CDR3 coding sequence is TGTGCCAGCAGCTCCCCGCATGGGTCTAGCAGAACCTACAATGAGCAGTTCTTC.

The CDR3 is CASSSGQGAYEQYF. CDR3 nucleotides: TGTGCCAGCAGTTCCGGACAGGGGGCCTACGAGCAGTACTTC. V and J are TRBV6-6 and TRBJ2-7; 10 bases fit TRBD1. Looked up from germline, CDR1 is MNHNY and CDR2 is SVGAGI (reference sequence). This CDR3 region has 14 residues. V shed 4 bases and J 2 bases; nucleotides not matched to a gene: 2.

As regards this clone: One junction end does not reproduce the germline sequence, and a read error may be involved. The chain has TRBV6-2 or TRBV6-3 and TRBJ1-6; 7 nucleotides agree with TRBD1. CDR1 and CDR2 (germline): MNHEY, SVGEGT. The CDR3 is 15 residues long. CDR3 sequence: CASSYSGTARKTLLF. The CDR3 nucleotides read TGTGCCAGCAGTTACTCAGGGACAGCCCGCAAGACCCTCCTTTTT.

This chain's CDR3 is CASSLPGTAVNQPQHF. The CDR3 DNA is TGTGCCAGCAGTTTACCCGGGACAGCCGTCAATCAGCCCCAGCATTTT. The chain carries TRBV28 and TRBJ1-5, with TRBD1 identical over 7 bases. CDR3 length equals 16 residues. J was trimmed by 3 bases and V by 2 bases; bases with no gene match: 7. The germline V gene has CDR1 MDHEN and CDR2 SYDVKM.